The sequence of this T cell receptor (beta chain) was determined in a study of T cells after yellow fever vaccination. As for the study in general: For low cell numbers, libraries were made with SMART-Seq v4 Ultra Low Input.

From germline, CDR1 is SGHNT and CDR2 YYREEE (reference sequence). The V and J ends lost 0 bases and 4 bases respectively, with 11 bases between them. The length of the CDR3 is 15 residues. This clonotype turned up a few times. Its matching antigen is unknown. Study findings and constraints: The booster response re-showed most primary clones: around 96% CD4, roughly 91% CD8. Some clonotypes, a small share, were shared between CD4 and CD8 compartments.

Generation of TCR cDNA used 5'RACE template switching (which added a universal primer site and UMIs). In TCRdb, the 5' RACE reads were re-called with MiXCR into one record per CDR3 protein. The sample holds around 120,000 distinct CDR3 sequences; about 7.8% are singletons and the top ten take approximately 3%. The sample was CD4+ T cells sorted from PBMCs, taken more than 35 days after the first yellow fever vaccination. The TCR comes from a young man who received the YFV17D yellow fever vaccine. This sequence joins TRBV5-4 and TRBJ2-1; maybe TRBD2 (6 bases). As DNA, the CDR3 is TGTGCCAGCAGCTTGGATAGCGGAGCTTACAATGAGCAGTTCTTC. This translates into CASSLDSGAYNEQFF.